What follows are 22 T cell receptor beta chains derived from one specimen sequenced in a study of blood T cell repertoires in COVID-19. The assay was immunoSEQ multiplex PCR, and TCRdb's table has in-frame clones only and misses some. The data contain approximately 200,000 clones, roughly 92% of them seen just once; the ten biggest clones take up 0.76%. Sequencing was done on a sample of peripheral blood. These receptor sequences come from a man aged 25-45 years with COVID-19, enrolled during active disease.

V and J are TRBV27 and TRBJ2-2, with 8 bases fitting TRBD2. After removal of 3 bases from V and 4 bases from J, the junction contained 7 bases not matched to a gene. The CDR3 has 16 residues. In germline, CDR1 is MNHEY, CDR2 SMNVEV (reference sequence). CDR3: CASSLVARGATGELFF. CDR3 coding DNA: TGTGCCAGCAGTTTGGTTGCGCGGGGGGCCACCGGGGAGCTGTTTTTT.

V usage is TRBV2 and J usage is TRBJ1-6, with TRBD1 matching over 7 bases. The V and J ends lost 3 bases and 9 bases, in that order; junction bases with no gene match: 8. CDR1 and CDR2 from the germline V gene are SNHLY and FYNNEI. This CDR3 is 15 amino acids long. Here the CDR3 reads CASSELGQAGSPLHF. CDR3 nucleotides: TGTGCCAGCAGTGAGCTTGGACAGGCAGGTTCACCCCTCCACTTT.

This sequence joins TRBV18 and TRBJ2-7; 10 nucleotides agree with TRBD2. J gave up 0 bases and V 2 bases, and 1 base lay outside the gene matches. The CDR3 has 15 residues. The V gene's germline CDR1 is KGHSH and CDR2 LQKENI. CDR3 in amino acids: CASSPIAGGSYEQYF. Here the CDR3 DNA reads TGTGCCAGCTCACCAATAGCGGGGGGCTCCTACGAGCAGTACTTC.

This clone appeared once. The J gene is TRBJ1-6, the V gene TRBV4-1; D gene unclear. Germline-derived CDR1 and CDR2 are MGHRA and YSYEKL. The CDR3 contains 14 residues. Trimming stripped 6 bases from V and 9 bases from J, with 15 bases between. CDR3 in DNA: TGCGCCAGCAGTGACGCGGCAGTAGGTTCACCCCTCCACTTT. This codes for CASSDAAVGSPLHF.

J is TRBJ2-6 and V is TRBV10-3; no clear D gene. V was clipped by 6 bases and J by 3 bases, with 12 bases between them. Germline V lookup: CDR1 ENHRY, CDR2 SYGVKD. This CDR3 spans 15 amino acids. Here the CDR3 reads CAIRVSVIGANVLTF. In DNA form, the CDR3 reads TGTGCCATCAGGGTAAGCGTCATTGGGGCCAACGTCCTGACTTTC.

The count of this clone is one. CDR3 DNA: TGTGCCAGCAGCTACCTCCCGGGACTAGCGGCAGATACGCAGTATTTT. It specifies CASSYLPGLAADTQYF. The chain links TRBV7-9 to TRBJ2-3, with 11 bases that match TRBD2. The germline CDR1 and CDR2 sequences are SEHNR and FQNEAQ (reference sequence). The CDR3 is 16 amino acids. Unmatched junction bases numbered 7, after V lost 4 bases and J lost 4 bases.

The rearrangement uses TRBV30 and TRBJ1-1; 8 bases are shared with TRBD1. CDR3 size: 12 residues. V lost 8 bases to trimming and J lost 4 bases; unmatched junction nucleotides: 6. Germline V gives CDR1 GTSNPN, CDR2 SVGIG (reference sequence). In DNA form, the CDR3 reads TGTGCCCGAGGACAGGGAGGCACTGAAGCTTTCTTT. This gives the protein CARGQGGTEAFF.

The V gene is TRBV28, the J gene TRBJ2-3, with D possibly TRBD2 on 5 matching bases. CDR1 is MDHEN and CDR2 is SYDVKM in the germline V gene. This CDR3 region has 14 residues. Trimming left V 6 bases short and J 2 bases short, with 12 bases between. CDR3 residues: CASRGGYNTDTQYF. CDR3 coding DNA: TGTGCCAGCAGGGGCGGGTACAACACAGATACGCAGTATTTT.

The chain has TRBV10-2 and TRBJ2-5, with 7 bases identical to TRBD1. J lost 4 bases, V lost 2 bases, and 10 bases had no gene match. The germline gives CDR1 WSHSY, CDR2 SAAADI. This CDR3 has 16 residues. The CDR3 spells CASSERGLASRETQYF. The DNA for the CDR3 is TGCGCCAGCAGTGAGAGGGGGCTCGCTAGTCGAGAGACCCAGTACTTC.

The genes are TRBV5-6 and TRBJ2-7, with 9 bases identical to TRBD1. Germline V CDR1 and CDR2: SGHDT, YYEEEE. CDR3 size: 12 residues. The ends lost 4 bases at V and 7 bases at J; junction bases unmatched: 3. CDR3 nucleotide sequence: TGTGCCAGCAGCACGGACAGGGGAGAGCAGTACTTC. Translation: CASSTDRGEQYF.

The CDR3 is CASSQDGVDRVSADTQYF. The CDR3, as DNA: TGTGCCAGCAGCCAAGATGGGGTGGACAGGGTAAGCGCAGATACGCAGTATTTT. This chain connects TRBV4-2 to TRBJ2-3; 8 nucleotides align to TRBD1. V shed 0 bases, J shed 4 bases, and the junction held 12 bases outside the gene matches. The CDR3 is 18 amino acids. Germline assignment: CDR1 LGHNA and CDR2 YNFKEQ.

The CDR3 DNA reads as TGTGCCAGCAGCAATAGGGACAGGGGGCATGGCTACACCTTC. Its translation: CASSNRDRGHGYTF. This sequence joins TRBV7-6 and TRBJ1-2; 12 nucleotides match TRBD1. The CDR3 runs 14 residues. In germline, CDR1 is SGHVS, CDR2 FNYEAQ. Germline trimming cut 5 bases from V and 6 bases from J; bases unmatched to any gene: 4. The whole variable domain, filled in from reference TRBV7-6 and TRBJ1-2, reads GAGVSQSPRYKVTKRGQDVALRCDPISGHVSLYWYRQALGQGPEFLTYFNYEAQQDKSGLPNDRFSAERPEGSISTLTIQRTEQRDSAMYRCASSNRDRGHGYTFGSGTRLTVV.

This clone was counted only a few times. V is TRBV2 and J is TRBJ1-1; 9 bases are a match to TRBD1. The CDR3 has 16 residues. Trimming cost V 5 bases and J 4 bases; bases outside gene matches: 11. CDR1 is SNHLY and CDR2 is FYNNEI in the germline V gene. For the CDR3, the DNA is TGTGCCAGCAGTATGGGACAGGGTCTCGGTGGCACTGAAGCTTTCTTT. The encoded protein is CASSMGQGLGGTEAFF.

This chain connects TRBV3-1 (or the pseudogene TRBV3-2) to TRBJ1-1; D is uncertain. V lost 4 bases to trimming and J lost 6 bases, with 18 bases between them. The CDR3 is made up of 15 amino acids. CDR1 is LGHDT, CDR2 YNNKEL, per germline (reference sequence). The DNA of the CDR3 is TGTGCCAGCAGCCCCTTCTTCCCTACTAGGGCTGAAGCTTTCTTT. Amino acid sequence: CASSPFFPTRAEAFF.

This chain uses TRBV18 with TRBJ1-2, with D unclear. In germline, CDR1 is KGHSH, CDR2 LQKENI. V lost 3 bases and J lost 2, with 13 bases in between. This CDR3 spans 15 amino acids. The CDR3 loop is CASSPLQRTNYGYTF. The CDR3 region has the DNA TGTGCCAGCTCACCCCTGCAGCGAACAAACTATGGCTACACCTTC.

The V and J genes are TRBV25-1 and TRBJ2-2; D might be TRBD2 (5 bases). The CDR3 loop spans 15 amino acids. V was pared by 4 bases and J by 3 bases, with 12 bases between. Germline V gene data show CDR1 as MGHDK and CDR2 as SYGVNS. In nucleotides, the CDR3 is TGTGCCAGCAGTGCGAGAGGGCTGGACACCGGGGAGCTGTTTTTT. It is translated as CASSARGLDTGELFF.

CDR3 residues: CASSTPPGSHTDTQYF. In DNA form, the CDR3 reads TGCGCCAGCAGCACGCCCCCGGGTTCCCACACAGATACGCAGTATTTT. V gene TRBV5-1 combines with J gene TRBJ2-3; D gene ambiguous. The CDR3 is made up of 16 amino acids. V lost 4 bases, J lost 2 bases, and 17 bases lay in between. Germline values: CDR1 SGHRS, CDR2 YFSETQ.

This rearrangement joins TRBV12-5 to TRBJ1-6; D is possibly TRBD1 (5 bases). CDR3 length equals 17 residues. V gave up 0 bases and J gave up 0 bases, with 9 bases separating them. Germline CDR1 and CDR2: LGHNT and FRNRAP. CDR3 sequence (DNA): TGTGCTAGTGGTTTGGTACGGGGGGGCTCCTATAATTCACCCCTCCACTTT. It codes for CASGLVRGGSYNSPLHF.

With regard to this clone: This sample also contains other DNA sequences that code for the same CDR3. The rearrangement joins TRBV5-1 to TRBJ2-3, with TRBD2 matching over 11 bases. The CDR3 contains 16 residues. After removal of 1 base from V and 6 bases from J, the junction contained 7 bases not matched to a gene. The germline V gene encodes CDR1 SGHRS and CDR2 YFSETQ. CDR3 DNA sequence: TGCGCCAGCAGCTTGCTCCTAGCGGGGGGATCGGATACGCAGTATTTT. Protein: CASSLLLAGGSDTQYF.

The chain uses TRBV2 and TRBJ1-2; D not certain. In germline, CDR1 is SNHLY, CDR2 FYNNEI. V was cut by 6 bases and J by 6 bases, with 23 bases left in between. CDR3 length: 16 residues. CDR3 sequence (DNA): TGTGCCAGCAGCGAGATGTTGGGTCCCGGGTCTAATGGCTACACCTTC. Its translation: CASSEMLGPGSNGYTF.

V usage is TRBV5-6 and J usage is TRBJ2-2; possible D gene TRBD2, 6 bases. Germline CDR1 SGHDT, CDR2 YYEEEE. The V end lost 3 bases, the J end lost 4 bases, and 13 bases lay between the germline ends. The CDR3 has 15 amino acids. CDR3 amino acids: CASSYGVGSTGELFF. CDR3 DNA: TGTGCCAGCAGCTACGGGGTCGGGAGCACCGGGGAGCTGTTTTTT.

Concerning this clone itself: The junction differs from germline at one of its ends, possibly a read error. The chain couples TRBV7-3 to TRBJ1-6; D remains unclear. Germline lookup yields CDR1 SGHTA and CDR2 FQGTGA. The CDR3 extends over 11 amino acids. CDR3 DNA sequence: TGTGCCAGCAGCTTTGCAGTCATTCCCGAATTT. Its protein is CASSFAVIPEF.